This is a list of T cell receptor beta chains from one sample in a study of CD8+ T cells in alopecia areata. Generated by immunoSEQ multiplex PCR, the TCRdb table keeps only in-frame clones and is missing some. The profile shows some 45,000 clones, 80% to 95% of them singletons. The sample here was CD8+ T cells sorted from blood, taken at week 24, from a patient treated with tofacitinib. The source of these receptors is a human donor with alopecia areata. Both conserved end residues are part of each CDR3. D genes are given only for firm matches. A row's size may be missing; if present it is once, few, many or a size class.

v_call: TRBV6-1
clone_size: .
j_call: TRBJ2-7
d_call: TRBD1
cdr3_nt: TGTGCCAGCGGACAGGGGAAGTACTACGAGCAGTACTTC
cdr3_aa: CASGQGKYYEQYF

v_call: TRBV10-2
clone_size: .
j_call: TRBJ2-7
d_call: .
cdr3_nt: TGCGCCAGCACCAAGGACATCCTCTCCTACGAGCAGTACTTC
cdr3_aa: CASTKDILSYEQYF

v_call: TRBV29-1
clone_size: .
j_call: TRBJ2-1
d_call: TRBD2
cdr3_nt: TGCAGCGTCCACGGCGGGGGGCGGAATGAGCAGTTCTTC
cdr3_aa: CSVHGGGRNEQFF

v_call: TRBV18
clone_size: .
j_call: TRBJ2-1
d_call: .
cdr3_nt: TGTGCCAGCTCCCGGACACCCTCCTACAATGAGCAGTTCTTC
cdr3_aa: CASSRTPSYNEQFF

v_call: TRBV4-3
clone_size: .
j_call: TRBJ2-1
d_call: TRBD2
cdr3_nt: TGCGCCAGCAGCCCCCGGGGGGGCAATGAGCAGTTCTTC
cdr3_aa: CASSPRGGNEQFF

v_call: TRBV4-3
clone_size: .
j_call: TRBJ1-5
d_call: .
cdr3_nt: TGCGCCAGCAGCCAGGCCAGGGACCAGAGTCAGCCCCAGCATTTT
cdr3_aa: CASSQARDQSQPQHF

v_call: TRBV6-5
clone_size: .
j_call: TRBJ1-1
d_call: TRBD1
cdr3_nt: TGTGCCAGCAGTGGGCAGGGGGTAGGTGACACTGAAGCTTTCTTT
cdr3_aa: CASSGQGVGDTEAFF

v_call: TRBV30
clone_size: few
j_call: TRBJ2-7
d_call: .
cdr3_nt: TGTGCCTGGACCCCCTACGTGGGACGGGCTTGGTACGAGCAGTACTTC
cdr3_aa: CAWTPYVGRAWYEQYF

v_call: TRBV27
clone_size: .
j_call: TRBJ2-7
d_call: TRBD1
cdr3_nt: TGTGCCAGCAGTCTGTCCGGGACAGGGTTCCCCTACGAGCAGTACTTC
cdr3_aa: CASSLSGTGFPYEQYF

v_call: TRBV5-1
clone_size: .
j_call: TRBJ2-7
d_call: TRBD1
cdr3_nt: TGCGCCAGCAGCTCCGGGACAGGGATCTACGAGCAGTACTTC
cdr3_aa: CASSSGTGIYEQYF

v_call: TRBV10-3
clone_size: .
j_call: TRBJ2-3
d_call: TRBD2
cdr3_nt: TGTGCCATCAGTGACGGGGGGGTCAGCACAGATACGCAGTATTTT
cdr3_aa: CAISDGGVSTDTQYF

v_call: TRBV19
clone_size: .
j_call: TRBJ1-1
d_call: .
cdr3_nt: TGTGCCACAGTCTCAAGCCCAGGGTCCACTGAAGCTTTCTTT
cdr3_aa: CATVSSPGSTEAFF

v_call: TRBV19
clone_size: .
j_call: TRBJ2-1
d_call: TRBD2
cdr3_nt: TGTGCCAGTAGTAGGACTAGTCTCGATGAGCAGTTCTTC
cdr3_aa: CASSRTSLDEQFF

v_call: TRBV7-9
clone_size: .
j_call: TRBJ2-5
d_call: TRBD1
cdr3_nt: TGTGCCAGCAGCGCCGGGACAGGGACCTTGGAGCAGTACTTC
cdr3_aa: CASSAGTGTLEQYF

v_call: TRBV7-8
clone_size: .
j_call: TRBJ2-7
d_call: .
cdr3_nt: TGTGCCAGCGCTAACTACGAGCAGTACTTC
cdr3_aa: CASANYEQYF

v_call: TRBV5-6
clone_size: .
j_call: TRBJ2-3
d_call: TRBD2
cdr3_nt: TGTGCCAGCAGCTTGGCGCGGGGGATAAGCACAGATACGCAGTATTTT
cdr3_aa: CASSLARGISTDTQYF

v_call: TRBV6-5
clone_size: once
j_call: TRBJ2-7
d_call: .
cdr3_nt: TGTGCCAGCAGTTACTTGTTTGGGGACGAGCAGTACTTC
cdr3_aa: CASSYLFGDEQYF

v_call: TRBV4-3
clone_size: .
j_call: TRBJ2-7
d_call: .
cdr3_nt: TGCGCCAGCAGCCAAGGCAGGGGTTGGTCCTACGAGCAGTACTTC
cdr3_aa: CASSQGRGWSYEQYF

v_call: TRBV27
clone_size: .
j_call: TRBJ2-2
d_call: .
cdr3_nt: TGTGCCAGCAGCGGGGGATCCCGGGGCACCGGGGAGCTGTTTTTT
cdr3_aa: CASSGGSRGTGELFF

v_call: TRBV19
clone_size: .
j_call: TRBJ2-2
d_call: TRBD1
cdr3_nt: TGTGCCAGTACCCGATCCGGGACAGTGAACACCGGGGAGCTGTTTTTT
cdr3_aa: CASTRSGTVNTGELFF

v_call: TRBV7-8
clone_size: .
j_call: TRBJ2-7
d_call: .
cdr3_nt: TGTGCCAGCAGCTTAGCGCTGTTGGGCAGGGTCCCCTACGAGCAGTACTTC
cdr3_aa: CASSLALLGRVPYEQYF

v_call: TRBV6-5
clone_size: .
j_call: TRBJ2-5
d_call: .
cdr3_nt: TGTGCCAGCAGTTCCCTTCGAAGTATGCTTGGGACCCAGTACTTC
cdr3_aa: CASSSLRSMLGTQYF

v_call: TRBV7-2
clone_size: .
j_call: TRBJ2-5
d_call: TRBD1
cdr3_nt: TGTGCCAGCAGCCCCCAACCGACAGGGCCGTACCAAGAGACCCAGTACTTC
cdr3_aa: CASSPQPTGPYQETQYF

v_call: TRBV27
clone_size: once
j_call: TRBJ2-7
d_call: .
cdr3_nt: TGTGCCAGCAGTCCGTATACTAGCAGCGCCTACGAGCAGTACTTC
cdr3_aa: CASSPYTSSAYEQYF

v_call: TRBV7-9
clone_size: .
j_call: TRBJ1-4
d_call: .
cdr3_nt: TGTGCCAGCAGCCGGGGGTACAGTTCTAATGAAAAACTGTTTTTT
cdr3_aa: CASSRGYSSNEKLFF

v_call: TRBV7-6
clone_size: once
j_call: TRBJ2-6
d_call: .
cdr3_nt: TGTGCCAGCAGCGTGACGACAGCCCCCCTGACTTTC
cdr3_aa: CASSVTTAPLTF